The 18 T cell receptor beta chains below were found in one sample sequenced in a study of control samples from healthy donors and cancer patients. Sequencing was performed with immunoSEQ multiplex PCR; in TCRdb, only in-frame clones are kept and a portion is missing. The sample includes some 150,000 clones, roughly nine tenths of them seen just once. The sample comprised blood. These receptors were taken from a man in his late teens or twenties in good health.

This clone was seen a few times. The rearrangement links TRBV19 to TRBJ1-1; D not resolved. This CDR3 contains 14 residues. V was trimmed by 1 base and J by 4 bases, leaving 10 bases between them. The V gene's germline CDR1 is LNHDA and CDR2 SQIVND (reference sequence). In DNA form, the CDR3 reads TGTGCCAGTAGTATAGCTACCGAGGGCACTGAAGCTTTCTTT. Translation: CASSIATEGTEAFF. The whole variable domain, filled in from reference TRBV19 and TRBJ1-1, reads DGGITQSPKYLFRKEGQNVTLSCEQNLNHDAMYWYRQDPGQGLRLIYYSQIVNDFQKGDIAEGYSVSREKKESFPLTVTSAQKNPTAFYLCASSIATEGTEAFFGQGTRLTVV.

CDR3 sequence: CASSYSGSGETQYF. The CDR3 DNA reads as TGTGCCAGCAGTTACAGCGGGTCGGGAGAGACCCAGTACTTC. The rearrangement joins TRBV6-6 to TRBJ2-5, with D perhaps matching TRBD2 (6 bases). Germline V gene data show CDR1 as MNHNY and CDR2 as SVGAGI (reference sequence). The CDR3 is 14 residues long. V was pared by 2 bases and J by 4 bases, with 11 bases between.

The rearrangement links TRBV5-6 to TRBJ2-2; tentatively, D is TRBD1 or TRBD2 (6 bases each). Per the germline V gene, CDR1 is SGHDT and CDR2 is YYEEEE. This CDR3 has 15 amino acids. Trimming removed 5 bases from V and 1 base from J, with 12 bases in between. The CDR3 loop reads CASRLGGGNTGELFF. CDR3 nucleotides: TGTGCCAGCAGACTCGGAGGGGGGAACACCGGGGAGCTGTTTTTT. Full variable domain (remainder filled in from reference TRBV5-6 and TRBJ2-2): DAGVTQSPTHLIKTRGQQVTLRCSPKSGHDTVSWYQQALGQGPQFIFQYYEEEERQRGNFPDRFSGHQFPNYSSELNVNALLLGDSALYLCASRLGGGNTGELFFGEGSRLTVL.

The rearrangement links TRBV7-2 to TRBJ1-1, with TRBD1 identical over 8 bases. The CDR3 spans 14 residues. Per germline, CDR1 SGHTA and CDR2 FQGNSA. V gave up 4 bases and J gave up 12 bases; unmatched junction bases: 13. CDR3 nucleotides: TGTGCCAGCAGCTCACAGGGGGACAGGTTTATACCTTTCTTT. This gives the protein CASSSQGDRFIPFF.

The DNA of the CDR3 is TGTGCCAGCAGCCCCCTCCCAGCGGGGGGACCGGGCGAGCAGTACTTC. Translation: CASSPLPAGGPGEQYF. The chain links TRBV7-9 to TRBJ2-7; 9 bases agree with TRBD2. Germline V CDR1 and CDR2: SEHNR, FQNEAQ (reference sequence). CDR3 size: 16 residues. V shed 5 bases and J 6 bases; nucleotides not matched to a gene: 14.

In its sample, this clone was seen once. The chain is built from TRBV10-3 and TRBJ1-5; D is unclear. This CDR3 has 14 amino acids. The ends were cut back, 0 bases at V and 6 bases at J, with 9 bases in the middle. The germline V gene encodes CDR1 ENHRY and CDR2 SYGVKD. This CDR3 is CAISESTEGQPQHF. DNA for the CDR3: TGTGCCATCAGTGAGTCGACGGAGGGTCAGCCCCAGCATTTT.

This chain links TRBV5-1 with TRBJ2-1; D possibly uses TRBD1 or TRBD2 (5 bases each). The CDR3 spans 16 residues. Trimming removed 3 bases from V and 3 bases from J, with 16 bases in between. Germline V gene lookup returns CDR1 SGHRS and CDR2 YFSETQ. DNA of the CDR3: TGCGCCAGCAGCTCCCGGGACGACGACGGCTACAATGAGCAGTTCTTC. Protein product: CASSSRDDDGYNEQFF.

The chain joins TRBV10-3 to TRBJ2-3; D is uncertain. Trimming stripped 10 bases from V and 4 bases from J, with 9 bases between. The CDR3 is made up of 11 amino acids. Germline CDR1 and CDR2: ENHRY and SYGVKD. The CDR3 DNA reads as TGTGCCACCCTGGCCGCAGATACGCAGTATTTT. Protein sequence: CATLAADTQYF.

The chain uses TRBV30 and TRBJ1-2; 8 bases are shared with TRBD1. The V gene's germline CDR1 is GTSNPN and CDR2 SVGIG (reference sequence). V dropped 1 base and J dropped 4; count of bases not matched to a gene: 2. This CDR3 comprises 13 residues. The CDR3 DNA is TGTGCCTGGAGTGAAGGGACAGGCTATGGCTACACCTTC. This gives the protein CAWSEGTGYGYTF.

The rearrangement links TRBV10-3 to TRBJ2-2; D call uncertain. V dropped 5 bases and J dropped 0 bases, with 13 bases sitting between them. Germline V gene sequence: CDR1 ENHRY, CDR2 SYGVKD. This CDR3 is 16 amino acids long. The CDR3 DNA reads TGTGCCATCAGTACCGTGACTGGAGCGAACACCGGGGAGCTGTTTTTT. This encodes CAISTVTGANTGELFF.

V gene TRBV5-5 combines with J gene TRBJ2-7; D gene unclear. The V and J ends lost 1 base and 3 bases respectively, with 11 bases between them. This CDR3 is 14 amino acids long. CDR1 SGHKS and CDR2 YYEKEE come from the germline V gene (reference sequence). CDR3 in DNA: TGTGCCAGCAGCTTGTCTTACGGAGACTACGAGCAGTACTTC. Amino acids: CASSLSYGDYEQYF.

The chain combines TRBV7-2 with TRBJ2-1, with D perhaps matching TRBD1 (5 bases). The CDR3 contains 16 residues. Deletions cut 3 bases from V and 5 bases from J, with 17 bases between. Germline loops: CDR1 SGHTA, CDR2 FQGNSA. CDR3 nucleotide sequence: TGTGCCAGCAGCTTTACCAGGGTCATGGGGAACAATGAGCAGTTCTTC. This codes for CASSFTRVMGNNEQFF.

This rearrangement joins TRBV5-6 to TRBJ2-7; 8 nucleotides align to TRBD1. Germline-derived CDR1 and CDR2 are SGHDT and YYEEEE. The V gene end was trimmed by 6 bases and the J gene end by 4 bases; junction bases not matched to a gene: 12. There are 15 residues in the CDR3. The CDR3 nucleotides read TGTGCCAGCACTTACCGACAGGGGACCCGTTACGAGCAGTACTTC. It yields the protein CASTYRQGTRYEQYF.

This clone was seen once. The rearrangement uses TRBV3-1 (or the pseudogene TRBV3-2) and TRBJ1-2; maybe TRBD1 (5 bases). The germline V gene encodes CDR1 LGHDT and CDR2 YNNKEL (reference sequence). V lost 2 bases and J 8 bases, leaving 18 bases between the germline ends. The CDR3 spans 15 residues. The CDR3 coding sequence is TGTGCCAGCAGCCAAATGGCCCGGGGGAGTGGGGGCTACACCTTC. This encodes CASSQMARGSGGYTF.

The CDR3 DNA reads TGTGCCAGCAGCGGCGCCATCCGGGGGGAGAGCTCTGGGGCCAACGTCCTGACTTTC. It codes for CASSGAIRGESSGANVLTF. V usage is TRBV7-8 and J usage is TRBJ2-6; the match to TRBD2 covers 7 bases. CDR1 and CDR2 from the germline V gene are SGHVS and FQNEAQ. V shed 5 bases and J 0 bases; nucleotides not matched to a gene: 13. This CDR3 is built from 19 residues.

In this sample, this clone turned up many times. The V and J genes are TRBV7-2 and TRBJ1-2, with D possibly matching TRBD1 (6 bases). V was shortened by 4 bases and J by 6 bases, with 15 bases between the two germline ends. The CDR3 length is 14 residues. CDR1 is SGHTA, CDR2 FQGNSA, per germline. The CDR3 bases are TGTGCCAGCAGCTGGGGGCAGGGGAAACATGGCTACACCTTC. Translation gives CASSWGQGKHGYTF.

This clone occurred a few times. The V and J genes are TRBV18 and TRBJ2-5, with 7 bases identical to TRBD1. Germline V lookup: CDR1 KGHSH, CDR2 LQKENI. The trim removed 3 bases at V and 7 bases at J, leaving 8 bases unmatched. CDR3 length: 14 amino acids. The CDR3, as DNA: TGTGCCAGCTCACCCGGACAGGTGGCAGGGACCCAGTACTTC. As protein: CASSPGQVAGTQYF.

The chain combines TRBV11-1 with TRBJ2-5; D is undetermined. CDR3 length: 13 amino acids. V was cut by 6 bases and J by 1 base, with 9 bases left in between. Looked up from germline, CDR1 is SGHAT and CDR2 is FQDESV (reference sequence). This chain's CDR3 is CASRPYLQETQYF. CDR3 DNA: TGTGCCAGCAGACCATACCTCCAAGAGACCCAGTACTTC.